These 18 T cell receptor beta chains originate from one sample sequenced in a study of siplizumab effects on memory and regulatory T cells. Data came from immunoSEQ multiplex PCR; TCRdb stores just in-frame clones and leaves some out. The top ten hold 18% of the sample, which has over 70,000 clones, roughly 94% seen once. Material for sequencing was CD8+ T cells sorted from blood. These receptors came from a human donor in good health.

The V gene is TRBV5-6, the J gene TRBJ2-2; D is undetermined. Trimming took off 4 bases at V and 7 bases at J, with 17 bases between the two ends. The CDR3 sequence is 15 residues long. Germline CDR1 SGHDT, CDR2 YYEEEE. The CDR3 DNA sequence: TGTGCCAGCAGCAAAAGACGATACCTCGGCGGGGAGCTGTTTTTT. Translating it yields CASSKRRYLGGELFF.

The J gene is TRBJ2-5, the V gene TRBV9; D gene unclear. Trimming removed 3 bases at V and 1 base at J, with 10 bases between. CDR1 is SGDLS, CDR2 YYNGEE, per germline. The CDR3 sequence is 14 residues long. CDR3 coding DNA: TGTGCCAGCAGCGCCGGAGCCCTCCAAGAGACCCAGTACTTC. Its protein product is CASSAGALQETQYF.

The V and J genes are TRBV27 and TRBJ2-7; D could derive from TRBD1 or TRBD2 (5 bases each). The length of the CDR3 is 12 residues. V lost 6 bases and J 4 bases, leaving 10 bases between the germline ends. Germline CDR1 MNHEY, CDR2 SMNVEV (reference sequence). The CDR3 here is CASRGTKYEQYF. The CDR3 DNA follows: TGTGCCAGCAGAGGGACCAAGTACGAGCAGTACTTC.

In its sample, this clone was seen once. The chain is built from TRBV14 and TRBJ2-7, with D perhaps TRBD1 or TRBD2 (5 bases each). From germline, CDR1 is SGHDN and CDR2 FVKESK. Trimming took 4 bases from V and 3 from J, leaving 16 bases between them. The CDR3 loop spans 15 amino acids. The CDR3 reads CASSLRTGTLYEQYF. As DNA, the CDR3 is TGTGCCAGCAGCCTAAGAACCGGGACCCTCTACGAGCAGTACTTC. The full variable domain, with the rest looked up from reference TRBV14 and TRBJ2-7, is EAGVTQFPSHSVIEKGQTVTLRCDPISGHDNLYWYRRVMGKEIKFLLHFVKESKQDESGMPNNRFLAERTGGTYSTLKVQPAELEDSGVYFCASSLRTGTLYEQYFGPGTRLTVT.

V usage is TRBV6-1 and J usage is TRBJ2-1; 9 bases align to TRBD2. The V and J ends lost 1 base and 9 bases, in that order; junction bases with no gene match: 7. Germline loops: CDR1 MNHNS, CDR2 SASEGT. The length of the CDR3 is 15 residues. As DNA, the CDR3 is TGTGCCAGCAGTGAAGAGGAGCGGGAGGTGAGTGAGCAGTTCTTC. This encodes CASSEEEREVSEQFF.

This clone was recorded only once. The chain combines TRBV27 with TRBJ2-1; D may be TRBD1 or TRBD2 (6 bases each). Deletions cut 1 base from V and 4 bases from J, with 23 bases between. The CDR3 is 19 residues long. The germline gives CDR1 MNHEY, CDR2 SMNVEV (reference sequence). The DNA for the CDR3 is TGTGCCAGCAGTTTATACCCCGCCCCAGGGGCTAGCGATTACAATGAGCAGTTCTTC. This gives the protein CASSLYPAPGASDYNEQFF.

The table lists this clone with a count of one. The chain combines TRBV6-1 with TRBJ2-5; 7 bases map to TRBD1. With V trimmed by 2 bases and J by 5 bases, 5 bases remained unmatched. CDR1 and CDR2 from the germline V gene are MNHNS and SASEGT. The CDR3 has 14 residues. The CDR3 nucleotides are TGTGCCAGCAGTGAACTTGGGACAGTCGAGACCCAGTACTTC. It translates to CASSELGTVETQYF.

The chain couples TRBV29-1 to TRBJ2-1, with no clear D. The length of the CDR3 is 13 residues. CDR1 is SQVTM and CDR2 is ANQGSEA in the germline V gene. Trimming shortened V by 3 bases and J by 5 bases, and 11 bases separated the two germline ends. CDR3 bases: TGCAGCGTTGACAAGAGCGCCGACAATGAGCAGTTCTTC. This sequence encodes CSVDKSADNEQFF.

The chain is built from TRBV27 and TRBJ2-3; weak D call: TRBD1 (6 bases). Trimming removed 4 bases from V and 15 bases from J, with 26 bases in between. The germline V gene has CDR1 MNHEY and CDR2 SMNVEV (reference sequence). The CDR3 is made up of 15 amino acids. CDR3 coding DNA: TGTGCCAGCAGTTCCTCAACCGGGACACCCGGAGCAAGATATTTT. Translation gives CASSSSTGTPGARYF.

The chain uses TRBV4-1 and TRBJ2-3; 9 nucleotides agree with TRBD2. Germline CDR1 and CDR2: MGHRA and YSYEKL. The CDR3 runs to 20 residues. With 1 base clipped from V and 2 bases from J, the junction kept 16 bases outside the gene matches. The CDR3 is CASSQAYIRMREGVTDTQYF. The CDR3 DNA reads TGCGCCAGCAGCCAAGCGTATATTAGGATGCGGGAGGGGGTCACAGATACGCAGTATTTT.

This clone turned up a few times. A read error may produce the germline difference seen at one junction end. The rearrangement joins TRBV11-2 to TRBJ2-7, with 14 bases aligning to TRBD2. This CDR3 is 14 amino acids long. Germline V gene sequence: CDR1 SGHAT, CDR2 FQNNGV. The CDR3, as DNA: TGTGCCAGCAGCCAAGCGGGACTAGCGGGAGTACCCATCTTC. It yields the protein CASSQAGLAGVPIF.

The CDR3 loop is CASSIASGGVANYGYTF. The CDR3 region has the DNA TGTGCCAGTAGTATAGCGTCCGGAGGGGTCGCTAACTATGGCTACACCTTC. The chain employs TRBV19 and TRBJ1-2; weak D call: TRBD1 (5 bases). The V and J ends lost 1 base and 0 bases respectively, with 15 bases between them. Germline V gives CDR1 LNHDA, CDR2 SQIVND (reference sequence). The CDR3 sequence is 17 residues long.

The chain employs TRBV4-1 and TRBJ2-7; 11 nucleotides align to TRBD2. The V segment lost 3 bases and the J segment 2 bases; nucleotides outside the gene matches: 12. CDR1 is MGHRA and CDR2 is YSYEKL in the germline V gene. The CDR3 has 18 amino acids. The CDR3 nucleotides are TGCGCCAGCAGCCAGCCCCATCTTATAGCGGGAGGGACCTACGAGCAGTACTTC. It yields the protein CASSQPHLIAGGTYEQYF.

The chain carries TRBV20-1 and TRBJ1-1; D unresolved. The length of the CDR3 is 10 residues. Trimming took 5 bases from V and 8 from J, leaving 9 bases between them. Germline CDR1 and CDR2: DFQATT and SNEGSKA (reference sequence). The CDR3 bases are TGCAGTGCTCTAATAACGGAAGCTTTCTTT. As protein: CSALITEAFF.

The chain employs TRBV7-9 and TRBJ2-1, with 8 bases identical to TRBD2. The V gene end was trimmed by 1 base and the J gene end by 8 bases; junction bases not matched to a gene: 7. The CDR3 length is 15 residues. In germline, CDR1 is SEHNR, CDR2 FQNEAQ (reference sequence). DNA of the CDR3: TGTGCCAGCAGCTTAGTAGCGGGAAGGGTGGATGAGCAGTTCTTC. Translation gives CASSLVAGRVDEQFF.

This sequence joins TRBV7-9 and TRBJ2-2; 7 bases are shared with TRBD1. With V trimmed by 5 bases and J by 3 bases, 12 bases remained unmatched. This CDR3 has 17 amino acids. Germline lookup yields CDR1 SEHNR and CDR2 FQNEAQ (reference sequence). The CDR3 is CASSAPQGERDTGELFF. The CDR3 nucleotides are TGTGCCAGCAGCGCCCCCCAGGGGGAAAGGGACACCGGGGAGCTGTTTTTT.

Only one count was recorded for this clone. The rearrangement uses TRBV28 and TRBJ2-3, with TRBD2 identical over 9 bases. Germline loops: CDR1 MDHEN, CDR2 SYDVKM. The CDR3 contains 16 residues. J lost 6 bases, V lost 3 bases, and 10 bases had no gene match. This CDR3 reads CASSLMREGLQDTQYF. In nucleotides, the CDR3 is TGTGCCAGCAGTTTGATGCGGGAGGGCCTGCAGGATACGCAGTATTTT.

V usage is TRBV2 and J usage is TRBJ2-1; TRBD2 matches 12 bases. V was pared by 7 bases and J by 10 bases, with 11 bases of the junction left unmatched. The germline CDR1 and CDR2 sequences are SNHLY and FYNNEI. This CDR3 contains 15 residues. In DNA form, the CDR3 reads TGTGCCAGCATTATGACTAGCGGGAGAACTAGGGAGCAGTTCTTC. Its translation: CASIMTSGRTREQFF.